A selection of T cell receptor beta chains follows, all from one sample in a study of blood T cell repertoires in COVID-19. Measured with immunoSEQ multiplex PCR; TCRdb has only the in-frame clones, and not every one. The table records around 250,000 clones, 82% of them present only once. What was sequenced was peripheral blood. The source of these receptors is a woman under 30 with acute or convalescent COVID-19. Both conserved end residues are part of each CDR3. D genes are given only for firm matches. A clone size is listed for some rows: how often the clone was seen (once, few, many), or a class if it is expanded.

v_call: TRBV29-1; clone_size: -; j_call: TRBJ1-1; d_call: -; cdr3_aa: CSAPTSMNTEAFF; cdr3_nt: TGCAGCGCCCCGACAAGCATGAACACTGAAGCTTTCTTT
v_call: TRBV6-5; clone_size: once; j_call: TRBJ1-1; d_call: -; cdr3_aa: CASSQKEGWTEAFF; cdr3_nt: TGTGCCAGCAGTCAGAAGGAGGGGTGGACTGAAGCTTTCTTT
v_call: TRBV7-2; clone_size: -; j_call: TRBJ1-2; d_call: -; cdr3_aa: CASSFYTLGTNNGYTF; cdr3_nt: TGTGCCAGCAGCTTCTACACACTTGGGACAAACAATGGCTACACCTTC
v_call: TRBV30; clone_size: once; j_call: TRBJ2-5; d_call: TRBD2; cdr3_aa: CAWGPGLAFQYF; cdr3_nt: TGTGCCTGGGGCCCGGGACTAGCCTTCCAGTACTTC
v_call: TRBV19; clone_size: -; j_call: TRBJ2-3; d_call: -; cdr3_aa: CASSPLVSVPSDTQYF; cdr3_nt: TGTGCCAGTAGCCCGCTTGTTAGTGTTCCGTCTGATACGCAGTATTTT
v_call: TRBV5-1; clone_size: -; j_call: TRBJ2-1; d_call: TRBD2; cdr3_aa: CASSLTSGGYNEQFF; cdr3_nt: TGCGCCAGCAGCTTGACTAGCGGGGGCTACAATGAGCAGTTCTTC
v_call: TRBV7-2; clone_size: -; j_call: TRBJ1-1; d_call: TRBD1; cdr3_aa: CASSLTEGQGKTEAFF; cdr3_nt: TGTGCCAGCAGCTTAACGGAGGGACAGGGGAAAACTGAAGCTTTCTTT
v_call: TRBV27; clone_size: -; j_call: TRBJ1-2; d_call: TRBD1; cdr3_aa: CASSSSGTGEESGYTF; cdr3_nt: TGTGCCAGCAGTTCCTCCGGGACAGGGGAGGAGAGCGGCTACACCTTC
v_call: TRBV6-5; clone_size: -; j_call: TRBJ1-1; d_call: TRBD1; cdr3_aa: CASSPRNGQVCFF; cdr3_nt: TGTGCCAGCAGTCCCCGAAATGGACAGGTCTGTTTCTTT
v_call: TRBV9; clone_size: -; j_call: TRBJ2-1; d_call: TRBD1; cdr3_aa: CASSARDRDRGPTLQFF; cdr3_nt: TGTGCCAGCAGCGCTAGAGACCGGGACAGGGGACCCACTTTGCAGTTCTTC
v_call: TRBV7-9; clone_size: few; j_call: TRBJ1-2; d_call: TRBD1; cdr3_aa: CASSLDIWGQTYGYTF; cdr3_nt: TGTGCCAGCAGCTTAGATATATGGGGACAGACGTATGGCTACACCTTC
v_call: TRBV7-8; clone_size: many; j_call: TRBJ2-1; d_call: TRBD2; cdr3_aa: CASSLPTRLAGGHNEQFF; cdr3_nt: TGTGCCAGCAGCTTACCAACACGACTAGCGGGAGGGCACAATGAGCAGTTCTTC
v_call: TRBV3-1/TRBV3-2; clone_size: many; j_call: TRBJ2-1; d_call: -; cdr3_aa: CASSQVLDAGQFF; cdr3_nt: TGTGCCAGCAGCCAAGTCCTAGATGCCGGGCAGTTCTTC
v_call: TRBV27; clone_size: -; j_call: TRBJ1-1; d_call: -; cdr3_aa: CASSSPGWNTEAFF; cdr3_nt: TGTGCCAGCAGTTCACCGGGGTGGAACACTGAAGCTTTCTTT
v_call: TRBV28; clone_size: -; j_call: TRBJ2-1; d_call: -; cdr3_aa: CASSSIDRDLHREQFF; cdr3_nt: TGTGCCAGCAGTTCTATAGACAGGGACTTACATAGGGAGCAGTTCTTC
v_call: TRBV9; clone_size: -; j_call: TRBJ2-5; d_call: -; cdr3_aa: CASSVEEGLALETQYF; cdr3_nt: TGTGCCAGCAGCGTAGAAGAAGGGCTAGCTCTGGAGACCCAGTACTTC
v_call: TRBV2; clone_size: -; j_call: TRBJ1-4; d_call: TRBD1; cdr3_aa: CASRLTGQGEKLFF; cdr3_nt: TGTGCCAGCAGGCTGACAGGGCAGGGTGAAAAACTGTTTTTT
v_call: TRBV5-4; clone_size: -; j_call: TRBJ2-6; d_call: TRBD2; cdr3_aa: CASSWGGSGANVLTF; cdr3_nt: TGTGCCAGCAGCTGGGGGGGCTCTGGGGCCAACGTCCTGACTTTC
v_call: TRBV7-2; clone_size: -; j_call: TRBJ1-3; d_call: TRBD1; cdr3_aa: CASSSPTGGHTIYF; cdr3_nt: TGTGCCAGCAGCTCTCCAACAGGGGGCCACACCATATATTTT
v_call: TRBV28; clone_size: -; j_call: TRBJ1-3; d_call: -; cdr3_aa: CASSDPAGSGTGNTIYF; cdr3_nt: TGTGCCAGCAGTGACCCGGCGGGGAGCGGTACTGGAAACACCATATATTTT
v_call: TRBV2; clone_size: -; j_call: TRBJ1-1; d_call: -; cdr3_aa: CASSERSPGRTEAFF; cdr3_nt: TGTGCCAGCAGTGAGAGGAGCCCCGGTCGGACTGAAGCTTTCTTT
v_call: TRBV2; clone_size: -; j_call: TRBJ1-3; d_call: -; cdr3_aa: CASSSPRQGNTIYF; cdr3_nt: TGTGCCAGCAGCTCCCCCCGACAGGGAAACACCATATATTTT
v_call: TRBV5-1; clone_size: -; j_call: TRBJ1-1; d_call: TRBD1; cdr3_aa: CASSSTDRGPLSPIMNTEAFF; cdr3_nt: TGCGCCAGCAGCTCAACCGACAGGGGGCCGTTATCCCCCATAATGAACACTGAAGCTTTCTTT
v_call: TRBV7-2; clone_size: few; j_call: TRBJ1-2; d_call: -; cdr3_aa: CASSPGYSYGYTF; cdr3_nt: TGTGCCAGCAGCCCCGGTTACTCGTATGGCTACACCTTC
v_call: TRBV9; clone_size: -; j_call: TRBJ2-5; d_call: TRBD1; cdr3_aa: CASSADRARQTQYF; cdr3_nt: TGTGCCAGCAGCGCGGACAGGGCGAGACAGACCCAGTACTTC
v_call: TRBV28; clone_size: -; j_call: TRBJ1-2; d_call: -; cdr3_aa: CASTWTGNYGYTF; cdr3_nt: TGTGCCAGCACTTGGACGGGGAACTATGGCTACACCTTC
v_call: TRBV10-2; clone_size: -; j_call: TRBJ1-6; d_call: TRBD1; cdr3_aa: CASREGPIDRGLSYNSPLHF; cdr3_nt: TGCGCCAGCAGGGAAGGACCTATAGACAGGGGCCTTTCCTATAATTCACCCCTCCACTTT
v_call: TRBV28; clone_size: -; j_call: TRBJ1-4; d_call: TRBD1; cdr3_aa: CASIQGDNEKLFF; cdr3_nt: TGTGCCAGCATACAGGGGGATAATGAAAAACTGTTTTTT
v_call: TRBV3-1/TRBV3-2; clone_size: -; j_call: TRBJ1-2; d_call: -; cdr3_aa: CASSRRDGSLYGYTF; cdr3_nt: TGTGCCAGCAGCCGGCGGGACGGATCTCTCTATGGCTACACCTTC
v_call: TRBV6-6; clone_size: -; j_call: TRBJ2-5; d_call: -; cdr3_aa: CASRGSRSSLQETQYF; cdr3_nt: TGTGCCAGCAGGGGGAGCCGGTCCAGCCTCCAAGAGACCCAGTACTTC
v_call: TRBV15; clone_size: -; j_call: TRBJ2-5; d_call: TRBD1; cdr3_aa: CATSNPTGGVRQETQYF; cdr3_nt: TGTGCCACCAGCAATCCGACAGGGGGAGTTCGGCAAGAGACCCAGTACTTC
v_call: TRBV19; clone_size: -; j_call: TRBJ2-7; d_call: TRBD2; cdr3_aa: CASSRLAETYEQYF; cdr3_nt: TGTGCCAGCTCAAGACTAGCGGAAACCTACGAGCAGTACTTC
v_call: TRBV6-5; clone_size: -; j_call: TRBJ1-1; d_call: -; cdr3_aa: CASSGGYTEAFF; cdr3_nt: TGTGCCAGCAGCGGCGGATACACTGAAGCTTTCTTT
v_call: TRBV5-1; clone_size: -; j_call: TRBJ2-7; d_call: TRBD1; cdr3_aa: CASSLVTGGGYEQYF; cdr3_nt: TGCGCCAGCAGCTTGGTTACAGGGGGCGGATACGAGCAGTACTTC
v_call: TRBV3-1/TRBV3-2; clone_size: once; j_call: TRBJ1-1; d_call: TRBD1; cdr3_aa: CASSPDRGRDPEAFF; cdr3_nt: TGTGCCAGCAGCCCGGACAGGGGGCGCGACCCTGAAGCTTTCTTT
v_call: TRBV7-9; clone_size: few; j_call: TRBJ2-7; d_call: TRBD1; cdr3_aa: CASSFHHVGQGTAYEQYF; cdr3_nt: TGTGCCAGCAGCTTCCACCACGTCGGACAGGGGACCGCCTACGAGCAGTACTTC
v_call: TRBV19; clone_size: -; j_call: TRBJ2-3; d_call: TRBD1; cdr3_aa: CASSARDREDTQYF; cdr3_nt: TGTGCCAGTAGTGCCCGGGACAGGGAAGATACGCAGTATTTT
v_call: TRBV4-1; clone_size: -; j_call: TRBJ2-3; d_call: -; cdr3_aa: CASSLQGTVRTDTQYF; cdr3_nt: TGCGCCAGCAGCTTACAGGGCACCGTCCGCACAGATACGCAGTATTTT
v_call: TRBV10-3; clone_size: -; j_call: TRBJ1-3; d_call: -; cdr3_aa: CAISESSSSGNTIYF; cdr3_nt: TGTGCCATCAGTGAGTCTTCGAGCTCTGGAAACACCATATATTTT
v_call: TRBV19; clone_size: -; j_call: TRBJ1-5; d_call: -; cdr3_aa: CASSPDRLYQPQHF; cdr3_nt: TGTGCCAGTAGTCCGGACAGACTTTATCAGCCCCAGCATTTT
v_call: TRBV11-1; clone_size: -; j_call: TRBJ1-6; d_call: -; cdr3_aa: CASSLRGNNSPLHF; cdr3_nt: TGTGCCAGCAGCTTACGAGGGAATAATTCACCCCTCCACTTT
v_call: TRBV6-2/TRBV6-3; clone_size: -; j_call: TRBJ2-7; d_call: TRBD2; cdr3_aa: CASSSSSGRALMSYEQYF; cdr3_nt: TGTGCCAGCAGTTCCTCTAGCGGGAGGGCCCTTATGAGCTACGAGCAGTACTTC
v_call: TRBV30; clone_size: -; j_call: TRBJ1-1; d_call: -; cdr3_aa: CAWSPNLGRGGSEAFF; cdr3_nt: TGTGCCTGGAGCCCCAACCTCGGTCGGGGCGGGAGTGAAGCTTTCTTT
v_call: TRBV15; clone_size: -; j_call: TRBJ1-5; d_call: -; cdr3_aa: CATSRELPLDTNHNQPQHF; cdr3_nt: TGTGCCACCAGCAGGGAACTCCCGCTCGACACAAACCACAATCAGCCCCAGCATTTT
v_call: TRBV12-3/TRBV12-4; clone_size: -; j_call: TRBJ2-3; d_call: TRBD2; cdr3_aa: CASSRLRERRYF; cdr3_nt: TGTGCCAGCAGCCGCTTGCGGGAGAGACGGTATTTT
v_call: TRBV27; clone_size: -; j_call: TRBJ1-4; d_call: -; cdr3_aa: CASSLSYRNEKLFF; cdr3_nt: TGTGCCAGCAGTTTATCGTACAGAAATGAAAAACTGTTTTTT
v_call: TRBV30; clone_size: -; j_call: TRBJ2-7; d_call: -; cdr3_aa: CAWSDGAYEQYF; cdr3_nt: TGTGCCTGGAGTGACGGGGCCTACGAGCAGTACTTC
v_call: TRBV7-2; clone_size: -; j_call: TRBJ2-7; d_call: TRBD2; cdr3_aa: CASSQAVGTRYGEQYF; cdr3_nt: TGTGCCAGCAGTCAGGCTGTCGGGACTAGATACGGTGAGCAGTACTTC
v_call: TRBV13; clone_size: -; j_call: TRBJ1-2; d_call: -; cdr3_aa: CASSLRSGGGYTF; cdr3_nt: TGTGCCAGCAGCTTAAGATCGGGTGGAGGCTACACCTTC
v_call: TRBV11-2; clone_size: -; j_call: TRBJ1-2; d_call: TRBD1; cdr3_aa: CASSLGGQGVPNF; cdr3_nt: TGTGCCAGCAGCTTAGGTGGACAGGGGGTGCCAAACTTC
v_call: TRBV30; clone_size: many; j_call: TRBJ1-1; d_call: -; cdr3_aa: CAFEGGLNTEAFF; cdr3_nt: TGTGCCTTTGAGGGAGGATTGAACACTGAAGCTTTCTTT
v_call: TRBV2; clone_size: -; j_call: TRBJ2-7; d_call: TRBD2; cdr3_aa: CASSDPTSGFSYEQYF; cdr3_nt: TGTGCCAGCAGCGACCCGACTAGCGGGTTCTCCTACGAGCAGTACTTC
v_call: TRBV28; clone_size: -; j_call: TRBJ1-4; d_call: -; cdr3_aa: CASSPGRWGTTNEKLFF; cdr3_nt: TGTGCCAGCAGCCCAGGGCGATGGGGTACAACTAATGAAAAACTGTTTTTT
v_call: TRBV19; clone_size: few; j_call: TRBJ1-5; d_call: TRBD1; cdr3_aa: CASSPGQGNQPQHF; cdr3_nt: TGTGCCAGTAGCCCGGGACAGGGGAATCAGCCCCAGCATTTT
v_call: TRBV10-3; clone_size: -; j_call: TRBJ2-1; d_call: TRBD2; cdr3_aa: CAISGLAGGNEQFF; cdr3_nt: TGTGCCATCAGCGGACTAGCGGGAGGCAATGAGCAGTTCTTC
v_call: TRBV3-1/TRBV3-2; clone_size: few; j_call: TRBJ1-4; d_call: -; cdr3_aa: CASSPSSGALNEKLFF; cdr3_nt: TGTGCCAGCAGCCCCTCCTCAGGGGCCCTTAATGAAAAACTGTTTTTT